The rows below give T cell receptor beta chains drawn from one sample of a study of T cell changes during pregnancy in multiple sclerosis. TCRdb's table, derived via immunoSEQ multiplex PCR, lists solely in-frame clones and lacks some. The table includes about 53,000 clones, 90% detected once. Here the sequenced sample was CD8+ T cells from peripheral blood mononuclear cells, taken before pregnancy. These receptors came from a female donor with multiple sclerosis, enrolled in a pregnancy study. Each CDR3 is given with its conserved first and last residue. D genes are given only for firm matches. Size values are once, few and many counts, or a class for expanded clones, and some rows have none.

clone size: -
D gene: -
V gene: TRBV10-2
J gene: TRBJ2-3
CDR3 protein: CASSEADSGDTQYF
CDR3 DNA: TGCGCCAGCAGTGAGGCCGACTCAGGGGATACGCAGTATTTT

clone size: -
D gene: TRBD1
V gene: TRBV29-1
J gene: TRBJ2-2
CDR3 protein: CSVWDSSNTGELFF
CDR3 DNA: TGCAGCGTCTGGGACAGCTCGAACACCGGGGAGCTGTTTTTT

clone size: -
D gene: TRBD1
V gene: TRBV9
J gene: TRBJ2-3
CDR3 protein: CASSRGTGVTDTQYF
CDR3 DNA: TGTGCCAGCAGCAGAGGGACAGGGGTAACAGATACGCAGTATTTT

clone size: -
D gene: -
V gene: TRBV9
J gene: TRBJ2-1
CDR3 protein: CASSAQTTSYNEQFF
CDR3 DNA: TGTGCCAGCAGCGCCCAGACTACCTCCTACAATGAGCAGTTCTTC

clone size: -
D gene: -
V gene: TRBV7-9
J gene: TRBJ2-7
CDR3 protein: CASSKILPHYEQYF
CDR3 DNA: TGTGCCAGCAGTAAGATACTCCCCCACTACGAGCAGTACTTC

clone size: -
D gene: TRBD2
V gene: TRBV4-3
J gene: TRBJ2-3
CDR3 protein: CASSQELAGGTDTQYF
CDR3 DNA: TGCGCCAGCAGCCAAGAACTAGCGGGGGGCACAGATACGCAGTATTTT

clone size: once
D gene: TRBD1
V gene: TRBV4-1
J gene: TRBJ2-3
CDR3 protein: CASSQERGHQYF
CDR3 DNA: TGCGCCAGCAGCCAAGAGAGGGGGCATCAGTATTTT

clone size: -
D gene: -
V gene: TRBV2
J gene: TRBJ1-1
CDR3 protein: CAVSRTVGNTEAFF
CDR3 DNA: TGTGCAGTTTCGAGGACAGTAGGGAACACTGAAGCTTTCTTT

clone size: -
D gene: -
V gene: TRBV7-6
J gene: TRBJ1-1
CDR3 protein: CASSPLVTGTEAFF
CDR3 DNA: TGTGCCAGCAGCCCCCTTGTCACCGGGACTGAAGCTTTCTTT

clone size: -
D gene: -
V gene: TRBV27
J gene: TRBJ1-1
CDR3 protein: CASSLNGPLNTEAFF
CDR3 DNA: TGTGCCAGCAGTTTAAACGGTCCGTTGAACACTGAAGCTTTCTTT

clone size: -
D gene: TRBD1
V gene: TRBV25-1
J gene: TRBJ1-3
CDR3 protein: CASSESNRGRGRNTIYF
CDR3 DNA: TGTGCCAGCAGTGAAAGCAACAGGGGGCGCGGGAGAAACACCATATATTTT

clone size: once
D gene: TRBD2
V gene: TRBV29-1
J gene: TRBJ2-3
CDR3 protein: CSVEEGEGVSTDTQYF
CDR3 DNA: TGCAGCGTTGAAGAAGGGGAGGGAGTGAGCACAGATACGCAGTATTTT

clone size: -
D gene: -
V gene: TRBV9
J gene: TRBJ2-2
CDR3 protein: CASSGGQGYTGELFF
CDR3 DNA: TGTGCCAGCAGCGGTGGGCAGGGATACACCGGGGAGCTGTTTTTT

clone size: -
D gene: TRBD1
V gene: TRBV10-3
J gene: TRBJ1-2
CDR3 protein: CAISGGQGAIYGYTF
CDR3 DNA: TGTGCCATCAGTGGGGGACAGGGAGCGATCTATGGCTACACCTTC

clone size: -
D gene: TRBD2
V gene: TRBV7-9
J gene: TRBJ2-7
CDR3 protein: CASSSDTSGIFRSYEQYF
CDR3 DNA: TGTGCCAGCAGCTCTGATACTAGCGGGATCTTCCGCTCCTACGAGCAGTACTTC

clone size: -
D gene: TRBD2
V gene: TRBV5-5
J gene: TRBJ2-2
CDR3 protein: CASSLDIRLAGGTGGELFF
CDR3 DNA: TGTGCCAGCAGCTTGGATATTAGGCTAGCGGGGGGAACTGGCGGGGAGCTGTTTTTT

clone size: once
D gene: -
V gene: TRBV6-6
J gene: TRBJ2-3
CDR3 protein: CASSYGATDTQYF
CDR3 DNA: TGTGCCAGCAGTTACGGGGCAACAGATACGCAGTATTTT

clone size: -
D gene: -
V gene: TRBV2
J gene: TRBJ1-2
CDR3 protein: CASRDTSRVNYGYTF
CDR3 DNA: TGTGCCAGCAGGGACACCAGTAGAGTTAACTATGGCTACACCTTC

clone size: -
D gene: -
V gene: TRBV9
J gene: TRBJ1-5
CDR3 protein: CASSPGGGYQPQHF
CDR3 DNA: TGTGCCAGCAGCCCGGGAGGGGGATATCAGCCCCAGCATTTT

clone size: once
D gene: TRBD1
V gene: TRBV9
J gene: TRBJ2-7
CDR3 protein: CASSVGGTGDEQYF
CDR3 DNA: TGTGCCAGCAGCGTAGGGGGGACAGGCGACGAGCAGTACTTC

clone size: -
D gene: TRBD1
V gene: TRBV2
J gene: TRBJ1-1
CDR3 protein: CASSVPGTGETEAFF
CDR3 DNA: TGTGCCAGCAGTGTCCCAGGGACAGGAGAAACTGAAGCTTTCTTT

clone size: -
D gene: TRBD1
V gene: TRBV2
J gene: TRBJ1-6
CDR3 protein: CASQRQGDSPLHF
CDR3 DNA: TGTGCCAGCCAACGACAGGGGGATTCACCCCTCCACTTT

clone size: -
D gene: -
V gene: TRBV30
J gene: TRBJ1-2
CDR3 protein: CAWTTPGGAYGYTF
CDR3 DNA: TGTGCCTGGACGACCCCGGGGGGGGCCTATGGCTACACCTTC

clone size: -
D gene: -
V gene: TRBV5-1
J gene: TRBJ1-2
CDR3 protein: CASRGTTAEGSSANYGYTF
CDR3 DNA: TGCGCCAGCAGAGGAACCACGGCGGAGGGATCCTCAGCTAACTATGGCTACACCTTC

clone size: -
D gene: -
V gene: TRBV7-2
J gene: TRBJ1-4
CDR3 protein: CASSLWGGNEKLFF
CDR3 DNA: TGTGCCAGCAGCTTATGGGGCGGAAATGAAAAACTGTTTTTT

clone size: -
D gene: TRBD1
V gene: TRBV5-6
J gene: TRBJ1-6
CDR3 protein: CASRTGTGLNSPLHF
CDR3 DNA: TGTGCCAGCAGGACCGGGACAGGGCTGAATTCACCCCTCCACTTT

clone size: -
D gene: -
V gene: TRBV12-5
J gene: TRBJ2-1
CDR3 protein: CASAMGGPPRKFF
CDR3 DNA: TGTGCTAGTGCTATGGGGGGACCCCCGAGGAAGTTCTTC

clone size: -
D gene: -
V gene: TRBV2
J gene: TRBJ1-1
CDR3 protein: CASSDQGDAEAFF
CDR3 DNA: TGTGCCAGCAGTGACCAGGGCGACGCTGAAGCTTTCTTT

clone size: -
D gene: TRBD1
V gene: TRBV27
J gene: TRBJ2-5
CDR3 protein: CASSSPDRGQETQYF
CDR3 DNA: TGTGCCAGCAGCTCCCCGGACAGGGGGCAAGAGACCCAGTACTTC

clone size: once
D gene: TRBD1
V gene: TRBV7-9
J gene: TRBJ2-7
CDR3 protein: CASSLVGTGSVEQYF
CDR3 DNA: TGTGCCAGCAGCTTAGTCGGGACAGGGTCGGTCGAGCAGTACTTC

clone size: -
D gene: -
V gene: TRBV6-6
J gene: TRBJ1-5
CDR3 protein: CASRIEGTIWDQPQHF
CDR3 DNA: TGTGCCAGCAGGATTGAGGGGACTATTTGGGATCAGCCCCAGCATTTT

clone size: -
D gene: TRBD2
V gene: TRBV7-6
J gene: TRBJ2-5
CDR3 protein: CASSPIRGGTSGGLGETQYF
CDR3 DNA: TGTGCCAGCAGCCCAATACGGGGTGGAACTAGCGGGGGGTTGGGAGAGACCCAGTACTTC

clone size: -
D gene: -
V gene: TRBV9
J gene: TRBJ1-2
CDR3 protein: CASSVAREGPDYGYTF
CDR3 DNA: TGTGCCAGCAGCGTAGCTCGGGAGGGGCCTGACTATGGCTACACCTTC

clone size: once
D gene: TRBD2
V gene: TRBV9
J gene: TRBJ2-1
CDR3 protein: CASSVAPSGGSAYNEQFF
CDR3 DNA: TGTGCCAGCAGCGTAGCTCCTAGCGGGGGATCGGCCTACAATGAGCAGTTCTTC

clone size: -
D gene: TRBD2
V gene: TRBV4-1
J gene: TRBJ2-7
CDR3 protein: CASSTLPGTSGGPSYEQYF
CDR3 DNA: TGCGCCAGCAGCACCCTGCCCGGGACTAGCGGGGGGCCTTCCTACGAGCAGTACTTC

clone size: -
D gene: TRBD2
V gene: TRBV9
J gene: TRBJ2-3
CDR3 protein: CASSVAGGPDTQYF
CDR3 DNA: TGTGCCAGCAGCGTAGCGGGGGGGCCAGATACGCAGTATTTT

clone size: -
D gene: TRBD1
V gene: TRBV2
J gene: TRBJ1-5
CDR3 protein: CASSGTGGLITLQHF
CDR3 DNA: TGTGCCAGCAGTGGGACAGGGGGACTCATCACCCTCCAGCATTTT